The T cell receptor beta chain described here comes from a study of CD8 T cells in Susac syndrome. Reverse transcription of roughly 0.5 to 1 ug RNA used random hexamers. The immunoSEQ assay covered 54 Vbeta and 13 Jbeta segments for CDR3. TCRdb reprocessed the immunoSEQ multiplex PCR reads with MiXCR, giving one entry per CDR3 protein. The sample lists about 300,000 distinct CDR3 sequences, around 91% seen once, with around 0.18% in the top ten. This CDR3 region has 15 residues. V was pared by 2 bases and J by 5 bases, with 15 bases between. Germline CDR1 SGHTA, CDR2 FQGTGA. The chain has TRBV7-3 and TRBJ2-5, with a tentative D call TRBD2 (6 bases). The TCR was taken from a human donor with multiple sclerosis. The sequencing input was CD8+ T cells from PBMCs. In DNA form, the CDR3 reads TGTGCCAGCAGCTTAGGGGCGGTTGGGAGGGAGACCCAGTACTTC. This encodes CASSLGAVGRETQYF.